These T cell receptor beta chains were read from a single sample in a study of CD8 T cells in ankylosing spondylitis. MiXCR, applied by TCRdb to the 5' RACE reads, yields one record per CDR3 protein. Of 36,000 or so distinct CDR3 sequences in the sample, roughly 9.6% were seen once. The sequencing input was synovial fluid, either unsorted or a sorted T cell fraction (not recorded which). The receptors originated from a male donor with ankylosing spondylitis. CDR3s include the opening cysteine and the closing phenylalanine or tryptophan. The D gene is left open where the match is weak. Clone size is shown for a subset of rows, as once, few, many or a class of expanded clone.

v_gene: TRBV11-3
j_gene: TRBJ2-2
abundance: many
d_gene: TRBD1
CDR3nt: TGTGCCAGCAGCTTGGACAGGGGCCCGAACACCGGGGAGCTGTTTTTT
CDR3aa: CASSLDRGPNTGELFF

v_gene: TRBV20-1
j_gene: TRBJ2-1
abundance: NA
d_gene: TRBD2
CDR3nt: TGCAGTGCTCCCCGCCGGGGGGTACCAAATGAGCAGTTCTTC
CDR3aa: CSAPRRGVPNEQFF

v_gene: TRBV2
j_gene: TRBJ1-1
abundance: NA
d_gene: NA
CDR3nt: TGTGCCAGCAGGGTAGGCACTGAAGCTTTCTTT
CDR3aa: CASRVGTEAFF

v_gene: TRBV27
j_gene: TRBJ2-1
abundance: few
d_gene: NA
CDR3nt: TGTGCCAGCACCCTGTCGTCCCGCGGATATAATGAGCAGTTCTTC
CDR3aa: CASTLSSRGYNEQFF

v_gene: TRBV27
j_gene: TRBJ2-5
abundance: many
d_gene: NA
CDR3nt: TGTGCCAGCAGTTTAACCGGTTGGGCAGCAGAGGAGACCCAGTACTTC
CDR3aa: CASSLTGWAAEETQYF

v_gene: TRBV5-1
j_gene: TRBJ2-2
abundance: NA
d_gene: TRBD1
CDR3nt: TGCGCCAGCAGCGGACAGGGGGCAGACACCGGGGAGCTGTTTTTT
CDR3aa: CASSGQGADTGELFF

v_gene: TRBV5-1
j_gene: TRBJ2-5
abundance: many
d_gene: NA
CDR3nt: TGCGCCAGCAGCTTGCACGTTGACTCTCCCCAGTACTTC
CDR3aa: CASSLHVDSPQYF

v_gene: TRBV6-1
j_gene: TRBJ2-1
abundance: few
d_gene: TRBD2
CDR3nt: TGTGCCAGCAACCACGGCGGGAGTTCCTACAATGAGCAGTTCTTC
CDR3aa: CASNHGGSSYNEQFF

v_gene: TRBV6-2/TRBV6-3
j_gene: TRBJ2-1
abundance: many
d_gene: NA
CDR3nt: TGTGCCAGCAGTTATCAGGCGGCAGGGAGTACTTACAATGAGCAGTTCTTC
CDR3aa: CASSYQAAGSTYNEQFF

v_gene: TRBV29-1
j_gene: TRBJ2-1
abundance: few
d_gene: NA
CDR3nt: TGCAGCGTTGCCAGAACTCAGGACAATGAGCAGTTCTTC
CDR3aa: CSVARTQDNEQFF

v_gene: TRBV5-1
j_gene: TRBJ2-7
abundance: many
d_gene: NA
CDR3nt: TGCGCCAGCAGCTTGGCCTCGCGACCCTACGAGCAGTACTTC
CDR3aa: CASSLASRPYEQYF

v_gene: TRBV27
j_gene: TRBJ2-7
abundance: NA
d_gene: TRBD1
CDR3nt: TGTGCCAGCAGTTTCCGGACAGGCTCCTACGAGCAGTACTTC
CDR3aa: CASSFRTGSYEQYF

v_gene: TRBV7-9
j_gene: TRBJ2-1
abundance: many
d_gene: TRBD2
CDR3nt: TGTGCCAGCAGCTTACCAGCGGGAGCGTACAATGAGCAGTTCTTC
CDR3aa: CASSLPAGAYNEQFF

v_gene: TRBV9
j_gene: TRBJ2-7
abundance: few
d_gene: TRBD2
CDR3nt: TGTGCCAGCAGCCCCAAGGGACTAGCGGGAGGTAACGAGCAGTACTTC
CDR3aa: CASSPKGLAGGNEQYF

v_gene: TRBV9
j_gene: TRBJ1-1
abundance: NA
d_gene: TRBD1
CDR3nt: TGTGCCAGCAGCACGACAGGGGGTTCTGACTCTGAAGCTTTCTTT
CDR3aa: CASSTTGGSDSEAFF

v_gene: TRBV15
j_gene: TRBJ2-7
abundance: many
d_gene: TRBD2
CDR3nt: TGTGCCACCAGCAGAGAACGGGGGGTCGCCTACGAGCAGTACTTC
CDR3aa: CATSRERGVAYEQYF

v_gene: TRBV7-9
j_gene: TRBJ2-1
abundance: many
d_gene: NA
CDR3nt: TGTGCCAGCAGCACCCCATACAATGAGCAGTTCTTC
CDR3aa: CASSTPYNEQFF

v_gene: TRBV7-2
j_gene: TRBJ2-3
abundance: many
d_gene: NA
CDR3nt: TGTGCCAGCAGCTTAGCCTCTATCTGGGGGCGGACAGATACGCAGTATTTT
CDR3aa: CASSLASIWGRTDTQYF

v_gene: TRBV29-1
j_gene: TRBJ2-3
abundance: many
d_gene: NA
CDR3nt: TGCAGCGCCGAGGAGTGCGGAGTGGGGTCCGATACGCAGTATTTT
CDR3aa: CSAEECGVGSDTQYF

v_gene: TRBV11-1
j_gene: TRBJ2-5
abundance: NA
d_gene: NA
CDR3nt: TGTGCCAGCAGCCAAGTTTCTGGGACACAGAAAGAGACCCAGTACTTC
CDR3aa: CASSQVSGTQKETQYF

v_gene: TRBV20-1
j_gene: TRBJ2-5
abundance: many
d_gene: TRBD2
CDR3nt: TGCAGTGCTTCCCAAGGAGTAGCGGGAGGGCCACAGACCCAGTACTTC
CDR3aa: CSASQGVAGGPQTQYF

v_gene: TRBV6-1
j_gene: TRBJ2-2
abundance: many
d_gene: NA
CDR3nt: TGTGCCACCCGGGACGTCGGGGAGCTGTTTTTT
CDR3aa: CATRDVGELFF

v_gene: TRBV2
j_gene: TRBJ1-1
abundance: many
d_gene: TRBD1
CDR3nt: TGTGCCAGCAGTGCCAAGGGACAGCTAATGAACACTGAAGCTTTCTTT
CDR3aa: CASSAKGQLMNTEAFF